The source of this TCR beta chain is a study of blood T cells in healthy people across ages. Overall study findings and caveats: Getting older went along with TCR beta diversity per million T cells dropping roughly linearly.

A word on this clonotype: Antigen unknown.

The use of a sample-barcoded 5' primer and a J-beta primer mix characterized a second PCR of roughly 6 to 11 cycles. TCRdb itself ran the 5' RACE reads through MiXCR, one entry per CDR3 protein. The table includes some 750,000 distinct CDR3 sequences, 22% detected once. Every donor contributed roughly 10 milliliters of peripheral blood by blood draw. Trimming removed 0 bases at V and 2 bases at J, with 5 bases between. Germline V gives CDR1 SGDLS, CDR2 YYNGEE. The CDR3 contains 13 residues. The V and J genes are TRBV9 and TRBJ2-5; D not certain. The sequence was obtained from a man between 65 and 80 years old in good health. Sequences were obtained from blood. Written as DNA, the CDR3 is TGTGCCAGCAGCGTAGCCCTTCAAGAGACCCAGTACTTC. Its translation: CASSVALQETQYF.